This T cell receptor (beta chain) is from a study of T cell responses to AZD1222 COVID-19 vaccine. Pooled together were second doses at about 4 or about 12 weeks. Study outcomes and limitations: Among vaccine-associated CD4 TCRs, coverage spanned spike, with dominance at 160-218 and 743-854. White British donors predominated, females outnumbered males, and clonal diversity was possibly underestimated. Baseline seropositivity occurred in only 5 or 6 AZD1222 recipients.

Measured with immunoSEQ multiplex PCR; TCRdb has only the in-frame clones, and not every one. The profile shows 86,000 or so clones, about 86% of them singletons. The CDR3 has 19 residues. Concerning this clone: Antigen unknown.

The chain uses TRBV21-1 and TRBJ2-5. TRBV21-1 is recorded as a pseudogene. The TCR comes from an adult who received the AZD1222 COVID-19 vaccine. The sequences come from peripheral blood, collected 28 days after the second AZD1222 dose. The CDR3 spells CASSKPFQQGAVRGETQYF. CDR3 coding DNA: TGTGCCAGCAGCAAACCGTTTCAGCAGGGCGCCGTGAGGGGAGAGACCCAGTACTTC.